The T cell receptor (beta chain) described here comes from a study of vaccination effects on CD4 cells after COVID-19 (dated by TCRdb to the early 2020s). Regarding the study in general: Two doses of either the BNT162b2 or the mRNA-1273 mRNA SARS-CoV-2 vaccine were administered to participants. The full study included 9 to 10 COVID-19 convalescent patients and several SARS-CoV-2-naive healthy vaccine recipients. SARS-CoV-2 spike-specific CD4+ TCR repertoires from before and after mRNA vaccination were compared in COVID-19 convalescent patients and in infection-naive vaccine recipients. Cultures from other donors in the study were sequenced using the Oncomine TCR Beta short-read assay on an Illumina iSeq 100. Here is what the overall study found, with its caveats: At late post-vaccination timepoints, both infection-induced and vaccine-induced clones showed marked clonal contraction, consistent with waning T cell responses. Among healthy vaccine recipients, nearly all vaccine-induced clones were SARS-CoV-2 mono-reactive, and only 1 of 255 was cross-reactive with common cold coronaviruses. Only a small number of convalescent patients were included, and no early post-infection timepoints were available, which limited the study.

Libraries came from the immunoSEQ multiplex PCR assay. DNA from the cultured, isolated CD4+ T cells was subjected to TCR beta CDR3 sequencing. Per the authors' processing: Non-productive TCR sequences were removed and reads were trimmed to the CDR3 region, keeping CDR3s of at least 7 amino acids. The MANAFEST web app was used to pick out antigen-specific clonotypes by comparing their expansion in peptide wells with that in reference cultures. To be called positive, a clone needed expansion at FDR<0.05 compared with the reference and with all other wells, an odds ratio greater than 5, and a frequency greater than 0.1% in two replicate wells. A clonotype was called cross-reactive if it was significantly expanded both in SARS-CoV-2 spike wells and in at least one common cold coronavirus spike condition. Using the stringdist R package, CDR3 similarity was measured by Levenshtein distance, and unrooted trees were constructed with ape in R 3.6.1. The immuneACCESS repertoire file appears here via TCRdb, limited to in-frame rearrangements. These files lack a portion of the clones; in checked studies, under half of the deficit traces to unresolved V genes, and the cause of the others is not known. The V and J calls and clone size come from that table; D and trimming were worked out from the DNA. Across this sample there are about 70,000 clones, with 80% seen only once. More than 10% of the sample lies in the top ten.

From its cysteine to its phenylalanine, the CDR3 spans 19 amino acids. The kept DNA is CDR3 alone, 57 bases in frame from the first base. The ViraFEST assay stimulated PBMC with viral peptide pools and then used TCR sequencing to identify antigen-specific CD4+ T cell clonotypes by expansion. After more than 9 days of culture, CD4+ T cells were isolated with the EasySep CD4+ T cell isolation kit. The absence of prior SARS-CoV-2 infection in healthy vaccine recipients was confirmed by negative nucleocapsid antibodies before and after vaccination. A few million PBMC per well were cultured in IMDM with about 5.4% human AB serum, 9 to 10 IU/ml IL-2 and gentamicin, plus 10 ug/ml peptides. On days 3 and 7, half of the culture medium was replaced with fresh IL-2-containing medium. Unless noted otherwise, every peptide stimulation condition was grown in triplicate wells. Using Ficoll-Paque Plus gradient centrifugation, PBMC were separated from whole blood and then either used fresh or cryopreserved at -140C. The overlapping peptide pools covered the spike proteins of SARS-CoV-2 as well as those of the common cold coronaviruses HCoV-NL63, HCoV-OC43 and HCoV-229E. The QIAamp micro DNA kit was used to extract genomic DNA from the cultured CD4+ T cells.

Points on this clone: The antigen this receptor binds is unknown. Nothing much larger sits one base from this clone, and base qualities are not available.

The receptor's source is a human donor who received a COVID-19 vaccine. The material sequenced was CD4+ T cells from PBMCs cultured with SARS-CoV-2 spike peptides, taken before COVID-19 vaccination. The sample's cell subset or site, from its label and the paper: SARS-CoV-2 spike overlapping peptide pool stimulation. Rearrangement joined TRBV21-1 to TRBJ1-4. TRBV21-1 is tagged as a pseudogene. The CDR3 corresponds to CASSKYVGGGRSTNEKLFF. The sequence in DNA is TGTGCCAGCAGCAAATATGTTGGGGGGGGTAGGTCAACTAATGAAAAACTGTTTTTT.